These T cell receptor beta chains were read from a single sample in a study of blood T cell repertoires in COVID-19. Sequencing was performed with immunoSEQ multiplex PCR; in TCRdb, only in-frame clones are kept and a portion is missing. The table records 110,000 to 150,000 clones, more than 75% of them present only once. The sample was PBMCs or T cells enriched from blood (not recorded which). All receptors derive from a woman aged 50 to 60 who had recovered from COVID-19. The CDR3 runs from the conserved cysteine through the conserved F or W. D genes are given only for firm matches. Expanded clones are given a class, and other clones once, few, many or no size at all.

V	D	J	size	CDR3	DNA
TRBV10-3	NA	TRBJ1-4	NA	CAISESLGGSEKLFF	TGTGCCATCAGTGAGTCTCTAGGGGGAAGTGAAAAACTGTTTTTT
TRBV4-1	NA	TRBJ2-5	NA	CASSHNSYQETQYF	TGCGCCAGCAGCCACAACAGCTACCAAGAGACCCAGTACTTC
TRBV29-1	TRBD2	TRBJ2-3	NA	CSVLEAGGPRDTQYF	TGCAGCGTCCTTGAGGCGGGGGGACCCAGAGATACGCAGTATTTT
TRBV10-3	NA	TRBJ1-2	NA	CAISDDGVNYGYTF	TGTGCCATCAGTGACGACGGAGTTAACTATGGCTACACCTTC
TRBV5-1	TRBD1	TRBJ1-1	NA	CASSKATGRQGNTEAFF	TGCGCCAGCAGTAAGGCAACAGGGAGACAGGGGAACACTGAAGCTTTCTTT
TRBV7-9	TRBD1	TRBJ1-5	NA	CASSPGQGAPFGQPQHF	TGTGCCAGCAGCCCAGGACAGGGGGCGCCCTTTGGGCAGCCCCAGCATTTT
TRBV7-9	NA	TRBJ2-1	once	CASSIDGNEQFF	TGTGCCAGCAGCATTGACGGGAATGAGCAGTTCTTC
TRBV4-2	TRBD2	TRBJ2-7	once	CASSQVGKRGLTYEQYF	TGTGCCAGCAGCCAAGTTGGGAAGCGGGGGCTAACCTACGAGCAGTACTTC
TRBV18	TRBD1	TRBJ2-2	NA	CASSAQGARTGELFF	TGTGCCAGCTCAGCACAGGGGGCGCGCACCGGGGAGCTGTTTTTT
TRBV10-2	NA	TRBJ1-1	NA	CASSIQGFSTEAFF	TGCGCCAGCAGTATACAGGGTTTTAGCACTGAAGCTTTCTTT
TRBV19	NA	TRBJ1-4	NA	CASTMGGPGTNEKLFF	TGTGCCAGTACGATGGGGGGGCCAGGCACTAATGAAAAACTGTTTTTT
TRBV18	NA	TRBJ1-5	few	CASSPEFDQPQHF	TGTGCCAGCTCACCAGAGTTCGATCAGCCCCAGCATTTT
TRBV10-1	NA	TRBJ1-6	once	CASSAASSYNSPLHF	TGCGCCAGCAGTGCCGCGAGCTCCTATAATTCACCCCTCCACTTT
TRBV20-1	NA	TRBJ2-5	NA	CKLVDQETQYF	TGCAAACTAGTGGACCAAGAGACCCAGTACTTC
TRBV27	TRBD2	TRBJ2-3	NA	CASRRGLAVDTQYF	TGTGCCAGCAGACGCGGACTAGCCGTGGATACGCAGTATTTT
TRBV5-1	TRBD2	TRBJ2-1	NA	CASSFTGLAGVYNEQFF	TGCGCCAGCAGCTTCACGGGATTAGCGGGGGTTTACAATGAGCAGTTCTTC
TRBV7-9	TRBD1	TRBJ1-5	NA	CASSLTGQGNQPQHF	TGTGCCAGCAGCCTCACGGGACAGGGAAATCAGCCCCAGCATTTT
TRBV19	NA	TRBJ1-5	once	CASSIVPGQQPQHF	TGTGCCAGTAGTATAGTCCCCGGACAGCAGCCCCAGCATTTT
TRBV18	NA	TRBJ1-6	few	CASSPSGALNSPLHF	TGTGCCAGCTCACCTTCAGGGGCACTAAATTCACCCCTCCACTTT
TRBV28	NA	TRBJ1-5	NA	CASSLRGQAYQPQHF	TGTGCCAGCAGTTTAAGGGGCCAGGCCTATCAGCCCCAGCATTTT
TRBV7-2	NA	TRBJ2-7	NA	CASSLGVGRTQRHHEQYF	TGTGCCAGCAGCTTAGGAGTGGGGAGGACCCAAAGGCACCACGAGCAGTACTTC
TRBV5-4	TRBD1	TRBJ2-2	NA	CASSPRTGIAGELFF	TGTGCCAGCAGCCCCCGGACAGGAATAGCCGGGGAGCTGTTTTTT
TRBV11-2	TRBD1	TRBJ2-7	NA	CASSLFTSAGTGTTYEQYF	TGTGCCAGCAGCTTATTTACATCGGCGGGGACAGGGACTACCTACGAGCAGTACTTC
TRBV5-4	TRBD1	TRBJ1-4	NA	CASSARVTGGDEKLFF	TGTGCCAGCAGCGCCAGAGTGACAGGGGGGGACGAAAAACTGTTTTTT
TRBV7-2	TRBD2	TRBJ2-7	NA	CASSERTSGSYEQYF	TGTGCCAGCAGCGAAAGGACTAGCGGCTCCTACGAGCAGTACTTC
TRBV18	TRBD1	TRBJ1-1	few	CASSLGTGYTEAFF	TGTGCCAGCTCACTAGGGACAGGGTACACTGAAGCTTTCTTT
TRBV30	TRBD1	TRBJ1-4	NA	CAWSVPRQGREKLFF	TGTGCCTGGAGTGTACCGAGACAGGGTCGGGAAAAACTGTTTTTT
TRBV20-1	NA	TRBJ1-5	NA	CSASKGLGNQPQHF	TGCAGTGCTAGTAAGGGGTTAGGAAATCAGCCCCAGCATTTT
TRBV11-2	TRBD1	TRBJ1-2	NA	CASSPDRGLDGYTF	TGTGCCAGCAGCCCTGACAGGGGGCTTGATGGCTACACCTTC
TRBV19	NA	TRBJ2-5	NA	CASSIVPPQQETQYF	TGTGCCAGTAGTATAGTCCCCCCACAACAAGAGACCCAGTACTTC
TRBV3-1/TRBV3-2	NA	TRBJ2-5	NA	CASSQERAQYF	TGTGCCAGCAGCCAAGAGAGGGCCCAGTACTTC
TRBV5-4	NA	TRBJ1-2	NA	CASSLGGQNYGYTF	TGTGCCAGCAGCTTGGGAGGACAGAACTATGGCTACACCTTC
TRBV20-1	NA	TRBJ1-1	NA	CSASLDSMNTEAFF	TGCAGTGCTAGTCTCGACAGTATGAACACTGAAGCTTTCTTT
TRBV18	TRBD1	TRBJ1-4	NA	CASSPDRGNEKLFF	TGTGCCAGCTCACCAGACAGGGGAAATGAAAAACTGTTTTTT
TRBV4-2	TRBD1	TRBJ1-5	NA	CASSQVIQGAGGNQPQHF	TGTGCCAGCAGCCAAGTTATTCAGGGGGCAGGGGGCAATCAGCCCCAGCATTTT
TRBV18	TRBD1	TRBJ1-4	NA	CASLGQGSEKLFF	TGTGCCAGCTTAGGACAGGGGTCGGAAAAACTGTTTTTT
TRBV28	NA	TRBJ2-7	NA	CASSPARGPGEQYF	TGTGCCAGCAGCCCGGCGCGAGGGCCTGGGGAGCAGTACTTC
TRBV2	NA	TRBJ2-5	NA	CASSGGLGETQYF	TGTGCCAGCAGCGGGGGGCTTGGAGAGACCCAGTACTTC
TRBV9	TRBD1	TRBJ1-6	few	CASSVEPGQPNSPLHF	TGTGCCAGCAGCGTAGAGCCGGGACAGCCCAATTCACCCCTCCACTTT
TRBV28	NA	TRBJ1-5	once	CASSFPRTNQPQHF	TGTGCCAGCAGTTTTCCGCGGACTAATCAGCCCCAGCATTTT
TRBV28	NA	TRBJ1-4	few	CASSLARETTTNEKLFF	TGTGCCAGCAGTTTAGCCCGGGAGACTACAACTAATGAAAAACTGTTTTTT
TRBV7-8	TRBD1	TRBJ1-5	NA	CASSLGRQGNQPQHF	TGTGCCAGCAGCTTGGGTCGACAGGGTAATCAGCCCCAGCATTTT
TRBV27	TRBD1	TRBJ1-1	NA	CASSFRQGPMNQAFF	TGTGCCAGCAGTTTCCGACAGGGCCCCATGAACCAAGCTTTCTTT
TRBV25-1	TRBD1	TRBJ2-3	NA	CASSDRMGDRVGTDTQYF	TGTGCCAGCAGTGATCGAATGGGAGACAGGGTGGGCACAGATACGCAGTATTTT
TRBV7-9	TRBD1	TRBJ2-6	NA	CASSSLGQGPPGANVLTF	TGTGCCAGCAGCTCCTTAGGACAGGGGCCCCCTGGGGCCAACGTCCTGACTTTC
TRBV4-2	NA	TRBJ2-4	once	CASSQAGPIAKNIQYF	TGTGCCAGCAGCCAAGCGGGTCCGATAGCCAAAAACATTCAGTACTTC
TRBV24-1	TRBD1	TRBJ2-3	NA	CATSDETGALDTQYF	TGTGCCACCAGTGATGAGACAGGGGCCTTGGATACGCAGTATTTT
TRBV5-1	NA	TRBJ2-2	NA	CASSLTGSGGELFF	TGCGCCAGCAGCTTGACAGGGTCGGGCGGGGAGCTGTTTTTT
TRBV6-5	TRBD1	TRBJ2-2	NA	CASSWPGQVNTGELFF	TGTGCCAGCAGTTGGCCGGGACAGGTGAACACCGGGGAGCTGTTTTTT
TRBV10-3	TRBD1	TRBJ1-5	NA	CAISTGVNQPQHF	TGTGCCATCTCGACAGGGGTCAATCAGCCCCAGCATTTT
TRBV9	NA	TRBJ1-6	NA	CASSLPGSPLHF	TGTGCCAGCAGCTTGCCGGGGTCACCCCTCCACTTT
TRBV10-3	NA	TRBJ1-1	few	CAISEETGAEAFF	TGTGCCATCAGTGAAGAGACAGGCGCTGAAGCTTTCTTT
TRBV5-5	NA	TRBJ1-1	NA	CASSFHYWDTEAFF	TGTGCCAGCAGCTTCCACTACTGGGACACTGAAGCTTTCTTT
TRBV10-3	TRBD1	TRBJ2-2	NA	CAISGGQIKGTGELFF	TGTGCCATCAGTGGGGGACAGATTAAGGGCACCGGGGAGCTGTTTTTT
TRBV19	TRBD1	TRBJ2-5	few	CASSMLGDRETKTQYF	TGTGCCAGTAGTATGTTGGGGGACAGGGAAACGAAGACCCAGTACTTC